A single sample gave rise to the 30 T cell receptor beta chains below, sequenced in a study of T-cell memory formation after mild COVID-19. MiXCR, applied by TCRdb to the 5' RACE reads, yields one record per CDR3 protein. Of tens of thousands of distinct CDR3 sequences listed, about 27% are singletons. Sequencing was done on a sample of PBMCs or a T cell subset sorted from them (not recorded which). The receptors here all came from a man between 18 and 35 years old who had mild COVID-19 (a few samples of this study predate the infection). Cell type and time point are not known.

This clonotype was picked up a small number of times. This chain connects TRBV11-2 to TRBJ1-1; D is ambiguous. The germline V gene encodes CDR1 SGHAT and CDR2 FQNNGV. Trimming removed 5 bases at V and 5 bases at J, with 18 bases between. The CDR3 extends over 15 amino acids. CDR3 bases: TGTGCCAGCAGCCTTGGGCTCCTAGGTGGGACTGAAGCTTTCTTT. Protein: CASSLGLLGGTEAFF.

The CDR3: CSVQMDGTGYSPLHF. DNA of the CDR3: TGCAGCGTCCAAATGGACGGGACAGGCTATTCACCCCTCCACTTT. This rearrangement joins TRBV29-1 to TRBJ1-6; 8 bases line up with TRBD1. V trimming: 6 bases; J trimming: 8 bases; junction bases outside the gene matches: 12. This CDR3 has 15 residues. Germline CDR1 and CDR2: SQVTM and ANQGSEA.

This clonotype occurred a few times. The gene calls are TRBV19 and TRBJ2-1, with D unclear. This CDR3 is 12 amino acids long. Germline assignment: CDR1 LNHDA and CDR2 SQIVND (reference sequence). Trimming shortened V by 2 bases and J by 7 bases, and 6 bases separated the two germline ends. This chain's CDR3 is CASSIFRNEQFF. CDR3 in DNA: TGTGCCAGTAGTATATTTAGGAATGAGCAGTTCTTC. Full variable domain (missing parts from reference TRBV19 and TRBJ2-1): DGGITQSPKYLFRKEGQNVTLSCEQNLNHDAMYWYRQDPGQGLRLIYYSQIVNDFQKGDIAEGYSVSREKKESFPLTVTSAQKNPTAFYLCASSIFRNEQFFGPGTRLTVL.

The chain has TRBV9 and TRBJ2-6; no firm D call. The V and J ends lost 5 bases and 0 bases respectively, with 12 bases between them. This CDR3 contains 16 residues. Germline CDR1 reads SGDLS; CDR2 reads YYNGEE. The CDR3 nucleotides read TGTGCCAGCAGACGAACAGATAGCTCTGGGGCCAACGTCCTGACTTTC. Its translation is CASRRTDSSGANVLTF.

The rearrangement uses TRBV6-5 and TRBJ2-3; 7 bases are shared with TRBD2. The germline gives CDR1 MNHEY, CDR2 SVGAGI. This CDR3 comprises 20 residues. With 2 bases clipped from V and 2 bases from J, the junction kept 19 bases outside the gene matches. CDR3 sequence: CASSYRRPPGIAGFTDTQYF. For the CDR3, the DNA is TGTGCCAGCAGTTACCGCCGACCCCCCGGGATAGCGGGCTTCACAGATACGCAGTATTTT.

J is TRBJ2-7 and V is TRBV6-1; perhaps D is TRBD1 or TRBD2 (6 bases each). This CDR3 is 14 amino acids long. The V end lost 6 bases, the J end lost 6 bases, and 18 bases lay between the germline ends. Germline V CDR1 and CDR2: MNHNS, SASEGT. For the CDR3, the DNA is TGTGCCAGCAGGCCGTTCGAAGGGGGGCTCGAGCAGTACGTC. Its protein product is CASRPFEGGLEQYV.

This clonotype was detected many times. The chain is built from TRBV19 and TRBJ1-2; D might be TRBD1 (5 bases). This CDR3 spans 13 amino acids. Germline V gene lookup returns CDR1 LNHDA and CDR2 SQIVND (reference sequence). V lost 5 bases and J lost 3, with 10 bases in between. The CDR3 sequence: CASSPRQYYGYTF. The CDR3 region has the DNA TGTGCCAGTAGTCCCAGACAGTACTATGGCTACACCTTC.

The rearrangement links TRBV5-4 to TRBJ1-1; no clear D. The CDR3 runs 12 residues. The germline gives CDR1 SGHNT, CDR2 YYREEE (reference sequence). V was clipped by 4 bases and J by 2 bases, with 6 bases between them. This CDR3 is CASSRINTEAFF. Written as DNA, the CDR3 is TGTGCCAGCAGCCGAATAAACACTGAAGCTTTCTTT.

The chain uses TRBV5-1 and TRBJ2-3; the match to TRBD1 covers 8 bases. Trimming cost V 4 bases and J 2 bases; bases outside gene matches: 9. The CDR3 extends over 16 amino acids. Germline assignment: CDR1 SGHRS and CDR2 YFSETQ. For the CDR3, the DNA is TGCGCCAGCAGCATGACCGGGACAGGACTCACAGATACGCAGTATTTT. It codes for CASSMTGTGLTDTQYF.

In its sample, this clonotype was seen a few times. The chain combines TRBV7-9 with TRBJ2-3; 11 nucleotides line up with TRBD2. Germline values: CDR1 SEHNR, CDR2 FQNEAQ (reference sequence). CDR3 size: 15 residues. The junction had 3 bases not matched to a gene; V was cut back by 5 bases and J by 2 bases. The CDR3 region is CASSQLAGDTDTQYF. The CDR3 DNA sequence: TGTGCCAGCAGCCAACTAGCGGGGGACACAGATACGCAGTATTTT.

This clonotype showed up just a few times. The rearrangement joins TRBV24-1 to TRBJ2-1, with a tentative D call TRBD2 (5 bases). From germline, CDR1 is KGHDR and CDR2 SFDVKD. The CDR3 has 11 amino acids. V lost 9 bases, J lost 7 bases, and 9 bases lay in between. This chain's CDR3 is CATVSGNEQFF. The CDR3 DNA reads as TGTGCCACCGTCTCGGGGAATGAGCAGTTCTTC.

This clonotype was counted a few times. V usage is TRBV7-9 and J usage is TRBJ2-3; no definite D call. V was cut by 3 bases and J by 0 bases, with 13 bases left in between. The CDR3 consists of 16 residues. The germline CDR1 and CDR2 sequences are SEHNR and FQNEAQ (reference sequence). CDR3 sequence reads: CASSFLVARSTDTQYF. The CDR3 coding sequence is TGTGCCAGCAGCTTTTTAGTGGCGAGGAGCACAGATACGCAGTATTTT.

The rearrangement uses TRBV11-2 and TRBJ2-1; 10 bases agree with TRBD2. V lost 6 bases to trimming and J lost 5 bases; unmatched junction nucleotides: 7. The CDR3 sequence is 15 residues long. Germline V gene lookup returns CDR1 SGHAT and CDR2 FQNNGV. The CDR3 DNA follows: TGTGCCAGCAGGGTGAGCGGGGGGGGTAACAATGAGCAGTTCTTC. Protein product: CASRVSGGGNNEQFF.

The chain joins TRBV2 to TRBJ2-2; D gene uncertain. The V gene lost 4 bases and the J gene lost 1 base, with 13 bases spanning the gap. The CDR3 is 16 amino acids. The germline V gene has CDR1 SNHLY and CDR2 FYNNEI. The CDR3 reads CASSGVTEKNTGELFF. For the CDR3, the DNA is TGTGCCAGCAGTGGGGTCACAGAGAAGAACACCGGGGAGCTGTTTTTT.

The rearrangement uses TRBV18 and TRBJ2-7; D is undetermined. V lost 6 bases, J lost 1 base, and 10 bases lay in between. The CDR3 contains 13 residues. In germline, CDR1 is KGHSH, CDR2 LQKENI. CDR3 sequence reads: CASSLMGSYEQYV. The CDR3 nucleotides are TGTGCCAGCTCCCTCATGGGTTCCTACGAGCAGTACGTC.

The chain couples TRBV9 to TRBJ2-3; the match to TRBD1 covers 8 bases. Germline CDR1 is SGDLS and CDR2 is YYNGEE. Unmatched junction bases numbered 10, after V lost 4 bases and J lost 0 bases. The CDR3 contains 17 residues. The CDR3 DNA reads TGTGCCAGCAGCTCCGGGACAGGACCATCTAGCACAGATACGCAGTATTTT. It specifies CASSSGTGPSSTDTQYF.

This clonotype qualifies as medium-sized (0.01 to 0.1%). The V gene is TRBV6-2 or TRBV6-3, the J gene TRBJ2-2; D is unresolved. V lost 3 bases and J 9 bases, leaving 14 bases between the germline ends. Germline CDR1 and CDR2: MNHEY and SVGEGT. The CDR3 totals 14 residues. CDR3 amino acids: CASSYTLSPRELFF. CDR3 sequence (DNA): TGTGCCAGCAGTTATACCCTCTCTCCCCGGGAGCTGTTTTTT.

This clonotype has a handful of counts. The J gene is TRBJ2-7, the V gene TRBV11-2; D call uncertain. Germline CDR1 is SGHAT and CDR2 is FQNNGV. Deletions cut 5 bases from V and 6 bases from J, with 14 bases between. CDR3 length: 13 residues. In nucleotides, the CDR3 is TGTGCCAGCAGCCCCATAGGCCCCGTCGAGCAGTACTTC. Protein product: CASSPIGPVEQYF.

The rearrangement uses TRBV27 and TRBJ2-3; perhaps TRBD1 as D (5 bases). The CDR3 loop spans 15 amino acids. The V gene lost 4 bases and the J gene lost 7 bases, with 18 bases spanning the gap. Germline assignment: CDR1 MNHEY and CDR2 SMNVEV (reference sequence). The CDR3 reads CASSSKGQGFHTQYF. The CDR3 coding sequence is TGTGCCAGCAGTTCAAAGGGGCAGGGTTTTCATACGCAGTATTTT.

This clonotype was detected only a few times. The chain uses TRBV6-2 or TRBV6-3 and TRBJ1-5; TRBD1 is a possible D gene (5 bases). CDR1 and CDR2 from the germline V gene are MNHEY and SVGEGT. This CDR3 region has 16 residues. V lost 5 bases and J 1 base, leaving 15 bases between the germline ends. CDR3 bases: TGTGCCAGCAGTACCCGCTGGTGGGGGAGCAATCAGCCCCAGCATTTT. It is translated as CASSTRWWGSNQPQHF.

This clonotype has only a few counts. The rearrangement joins TRBV7-3 to TRBJ2-3; the D gene could be TRBD1 or TRBD2 (6 bases each). The V gene's germline CDR1 is SGHTA and CDR2 FQGTGA. The CDR3 is made up of 15 amino acids. The V end was cut by 1 base, the J end by 4 bases, with 12 bases between. The CDR3 DNA follows: TGTGCCAGCAGCTTAATGGGGGGCGCCGCAGATACGCAGTATTTT. It codes for CASSLMGGAADTQYF.

This clonotype has a handful of counts. The chain carries TRBV30 and TRBJ2-3; possibly TRBD1 for D (6 bases). The CDR3 totals 14 residues. CDR1 and CDR2 from the germline V gene are GTSNPN and SVGIG (reference sequence). V shed 0 bases and J shed 4 bases, with 11 bases lying between them. The CDR3 DNA reads TGTGCCTGGAGTGTGGGGGCCGGGGCAGATACGCAGTATTTT. Translating gives CAWSVGAGADTQYF. Full variable domain (missing parts from reference TRBV30 and TRBJ2-3): SQTIHQWPATLVQPVGSPLSLECTVEGTSNPNLYWYRQAAGRGLQLLFYSVGIGQISSEVPQNLSASRPQDRQFILSSKKLLLSDSGFYLCAWSVGAGADTQYFGPGTRLTVL.

This clonotype has more than one count but fewer than ten. The V gene is TRBV6-2 or TRBV6-3, the J gene TRBJ1-2; D is unresolved. The CDR3 is 17 residues long. Trimming took 2 bases from V and 0 from J, leaving 16 bases between them. In germline, CDR1 is MNHEY, CDR2 SVGEGT. CDR3 residues: CASSYRIMGSPNYGYTF. CDR3 coding DNA: TGTGCCAGCAGTTACCGGATAATGGGCTCGCCTAACTATGGCTACACCTTC.

This clonotype was recorded a few times. The J gene is TRBJ2-7, the V gene TRBV4-3; D is perhaps TRBD2 (6 bases). Germline CDR1 LGHNA, CDR2 YSLEER. V lost 4 bases and J lost 6, with 13 bases in between. The length of the CDR3 is 13 residues. CDR3 coding DNA: TGCGCCAGCAGCCCTGGGGGGAGCACCGAGCAGTACTTC. Amino acid sequence: CASSPGGSTEQYF.

The genes are TRBV24-1 and TRBJ2-3; TRBD2 is a possible D gene (6 bases). Germline V CDR1 and CDR2: KGHDR, SFDVKD. The V end lost 0 bases, the J end lost 0 bases, and 9 bases lay between the germline ends. The CDR3 runs 16 residues. The CDR3 DNA sequence: TGTGCCACCAGTGATTTGAGGGGACTGAGCACAGATACGCAGTATTTT. This translates into CATSDLRGLSTDTQYF.

This clonotype was seen a few times. The chain carries TRBV5-4 and TRBJ2-5, with 9 positions matching TRBD2. CDR1 and CDR2 (germline): SGHNT, YYREEE (reference sequence). Losses at the gene ends were 2 bases for V and 2 bases for J; bases not matched to a gene: 4. The length of the CDR3 is 15 residues. CDR3 nucleotide sequence: TGTGCCAGCAGCTTCGCGGGGGGGGAACAAGAGACCCAGTACTTC. Its translation: CASSFAGGEQETQYF.

This sequence joins TRBV9 and TRBJ1-5; D perhaps matches TRBD1 (5 bases). The V gene's germline CDR1 is SGDLS and CDR2 YYNGEE. The CDR3 sequence is 15 residues long. Trimming shortened V by 0 bases and J by 6 bases, and 13 bases separated the two germline ends. Here the CDR3 reads CASSVGEGISQPQHF. CDR3 in DNA: TGTGCCAGCAGCGTAGGGGAGGGGATCAGTCAGCCCCAGCATTTT.

This rearrangement joins TRBV20-1 to TRBJ2-3, with 9 bases fitting TRBD2. With V trimmed by 5 bases and J by 0 bases, 6 bases remained unmatched. CDR1 and CDR2 from the germline V gene are DFQATT and SNEGSKA (reference sequence). This CDR3 comprises 15 residues. The CDR3 DNA reads TGCAGTGCTTCTAGCGGGGTAATTAGCACAGATACGCAGTATTTT. It yields the protein CSASSGVISTDTQYF.

This chain uses TRBV7-6 with TRBJ2-2, with TRBD2 as a possible D gene (5 bases). Germline assignment: CDR1 SGHVS and CDR2 FNYEAQ. This CDR3 contains 16 residues. Trimming cost V 5 bases and J 0 bases, with 13 bases left between them. DNA for the CDR3: TGTGCCAGCAGCCCCCCGGGGTATACGAACACCGGGGAGCTGTTTTTT. Protein: CASSPPGYTNTGELFF. The full variable domain, completed using reference TRBV7-6 and TRBJ2-2, is GAGVSQSPRYKVTKRGQDVALRCDPISGHVSLYWYRQALGQGPEFLTYFNYEAQQDKSGLPNDRFSAERPEGSISTLTIQRTEQRDSAMYRCASSPPGYTNTGELFFGEGSRLTVL.

This clonotype appeared a few times. J is TRBJ2-3 and V is TRBV7-2; 13 bases are shared with TRBD2. V shed 4 bases, J shed 5 bases, and the junction held 6 bases outside the gene matches. There are 16 residues in the CDR3. CDR1 and CDR2 (germline): SGHTA, FQGNSA. This CDR3 is CASSSTSGGVGDTQYF. CDR3 DNA sequence: TGTGCCAGCAGCTCCACTAGCGGGGGGGTGGGAGATACGCAGTATTTT.